These 16 T cell receptor beta chains share one sample of origin, sequenced in a study of T cells after yellow fever vaccination. TCRdb reprocessed the 5' RACE reads with MiXCR, giving one entry per CDR3 protein. This sample yields just under 600,000 distinct CDR3 sequences, of which around an eighth are seen a single time; over 13% belongs to the top ten. Sequenced here: PBMCs, sampled on the day of the yellow fever booster vaccination. The receptor source for this set is a man aged 30 to 39 who received the YFV17D yellow fever vaccine.

V and J are TRBV21-1 and TRBJ2-1; TRBD1, the D gene given by the table, was not confirmed from the DNA. TRBV21-1 represents a pseudogene. This CDR3 has 13 amino acids. The CDR3 sequence is CASSNARDNEQFF. CDR3 in DNA: TGTGCCAGCAGCAATGCCAGGGACAATGAGCAGTTCTTC.

This sequence joins TRBV7-9 and TRBJ1-1, with D unclear. The ends were cut back, 4 bases at V and 3 bases at J, with 12 bases in the middle. Germline lookup yields CDR1 SEHNR and CDR2 FQNEAQ (reference sequence). CDR3 length: 14 residues. CDR3 in DNA: TGTGCCAGCAGCTGGACGAGTTGGGACACTGAAGCTTTCTTT. It encodes CASSWTSWDTEAFF.

This clonotype has more than one count but fewer than ten. This sequence joins TRBV21-1 and TRBJ1-5. TRBV21-1 is a pseudogene segment. CDR3 length: 9 amino acids. CDR3 sequence: CASTRRMHF. The CDR3 nucleotides are TGTGCCAGCACTAGACGGATGCATTTT.

The sample holds a few counts of this clonotype. The gene calls are TRBV12-3 or TRBV12-4 and TRBJ2-2, with no clear D. The CDR3 sequence is 14 residues long. The V end was cut by 5 bases, the J end by 3 bases, with 10 bases between. CDR3 nucleotides: TGTGCCAGCAGTCCCGGGCACGACACCGGGGAGCTGTTTTTT. Protein sequence: CASSPGHDTGELFF.

This chain links TRBV19 with TRBJ2-2; D remains ambiguous. Looked up from germline, CDR1 is LNHDA and CDR2 is SQIVND (reference sequence). V lost 6 bases to trimming and J lost 4 bases, with 9 bases between them. The CDR3 covers 13 residues. CDR3 region: CASRESGTGELFF. Here the CDR3 DNA reads TGTGCCAGTAGGGAGTCTGGCACCGGGGAGCTGTTTTTT.

This clonotype was observed a few times. V is TRBV3-1 and J is TRBJ2-3, with D unclear. Germline CDR1 LGHDT, CDR2 YNNKEL (reference sequence). The CDR3 spans 13 residues. The V end was cut by 1 base, the J end by 6 bases, with 8 bases between. The CDR3 reads CASSQVLVDTQYF. The CDR3 DNA reads TGTGCCAGCAGCCAAGTTCTCGTGGATACGCAGTATTTT.

The chain couples TRBV27 to TRBJ2-1; 12 bases are a match to TRBD2. This CDR3 has 18 residues. V lost 3 bases and J lost 6; bases outside the gene matches: 12. The germline V gene encodes CDR1 MNHEY and CDR2 SMNVEV (reference sequence). The CDR3 sequence: CASSLSIPGTSGLNEQFF. The CDR3 region has the DNA TGTGCCAGCAGTTTGTCCATTCCCGGGACTAGCGGGCTCAATGAGCAGTTCTTC.

This clonotype has more than one count but fewer than ten. The J gene is TRBJ2-3, the V gene TRBV7-9; 9 positions match TRBD1. The J segment lost 14 bases and the V segment lost 1 base, leaving 19 bases of the junction unmatched. CDR1 and CDR2 from the germline V gene are SEHNR and FQNEAQ (reference sequence). This CDR3 contains 17 residues. CDR3 DNA sequence: TGTGCCAGCAGCTTAGACCAGGCTAGGACAGGGGCTCCTAAGCCGTATTTT. Amino acid sequence: CASSLDQARTGAPKPYF.

This clonotype turned up a few times. The chain has TRBV20-1 and TRBJ2-5; 7 bases fit TRBD2. Germline V gene sequence: CDR1 DFQATT, CDR2 SNEGSKA (reference sequence). This CDR3 spans 14 amino acids. With 4 bases clipped from V and 7 bases from J, the junction kept 12 bases outside the gene matches. The CDR3 nucleotides read TGCAGTGCTACCACGGGGTCCGGGGAGGGGACCCAGTACTTC. This encodes CSATTGSGEGTQYF.

This clonotype has just a few counts. This chain links TRBV18 with TRBJ1-1; no clear D gene. CDR1 is KGHSH, CDR2 LQKENI, per germline. V dropped 4 bases and J dropped 6 bases, with 12 bases sitting between them. The CDR3 contains 13 residues. DNA of the CDR3: TGTGCCAGCTCACAGAAAAAAGGGTCTGAAGCTTTCTTT. Translated, it gives CASSQKKGSEAFF. The complete variable domain, with remaining parts taken from reference TRBV18 and TRBJ1-1, reads NAGVMQNPRHLVRRRGQEARLRCSPMKGHSHVYWYRQLPEEGLKFMVYLQKENIIDESGMPKERFSAEFPKEGPSILRIQQVVRGDSAAYFCASSQKKGSEAFFGQGTRLTVV.

The V call is TRBV6-2 or TRBV6-3, the J call TRBJ1-2; the D gene is possibly TRBD1 (6 bases). The V and J ends lost 2 bases and 5 bases respectively, with 9 bases between them. Germline CDR1 is MNHEY and CDR2 is SVGEGT. The CDR3 length is 13 residues. The CDR3 sequence is CASSYLGQYGYTF. The CDR3 DNA reads as TGTGCCAGCAGTTACCTCGGACAGTATGGCTACACCTTC.

The V gene is TRBV12-3 or TRBV12-4, the J gene TRBJ2-3; D is unclear. V lost 3 bases to trimming and J lost 6 bases, with 7 bases between them. This CDR3 region has 12 residues. The DNA of the CDR3 is TGTGCCAGCAGTTTCATGGGTGATACGCAGTATTTT. Translated: CASSFMGDTQYF.

The chain recombines TRBV29-1 with TRBJ2-7; D unresolved. V gave up 3 bases and J gave up 2 bases, with 11 bases separating them. The CDR3 runs to 13 residues. CDR1 and CDR2 from the germline V gene are SQVTM and ANQGSEA. CDR3 in DNA: TGCAGCGTTGAGGCAGACCTTCCCTACGAGCAGTACTTC. The encoded protein is CSVEADLPYEQYF.

This clonotype was seen only a few times. This sequence joins TRBV5-1 and TRBJ2-7; 9 bases agree with TRBD1. Germline V lookup: CDR1 SGHRS, CDR2 YFSETQ. Trimming took 4 bases from V and 6 from J; bases not matched to a gene: 8. The CDR3 runs to 14 residues. The CDR3 bases are TGCGCCAGCAGCATAAGACAGGGGGTATCCGAGCAGTACTTC. It is translated as CASSIRQGVSEQYF.

This clonotype was counted between two and nine times. V is TRBV7-9 and J is TRBJ2-7; 13 bases fit TRBD2. CDR1 SEHNR and CDR2 FQNEAQ come from the germline V gene (reference sequence). The V and J ends lost 1 base and 3 bases, in that order; junction bases with no gene match: 6. This CDR3 comprises 17 residues. The CDR3 DNA reads TGTGCCAGCAGCTTAGGGACTAGCGGGAGTCGAATCTACGAGCAGTACTTC. Protein sequence: CASSLGTSGSRIYEQYF.

This clonotype was counted only a few times. The gene calls are TRBV19 and TRBJ2-7, with TRBD1 matching 7 bases. This CDR3 has 17 residues. Germline V gene data show CDR1 as LNHDA and CDR2 as SQIVND (reference sequence). V shed 6 bases, J shed 2 bases, and the junction held 16 bases outside the gene matches. The CDR3: CASSLGQVFGKTYEQYF. CDR3 coding DNA: TGTGCCAGTAGCCTTGGACAGGTATTTGGCAAAACCTACGAGCAGTACTTC.